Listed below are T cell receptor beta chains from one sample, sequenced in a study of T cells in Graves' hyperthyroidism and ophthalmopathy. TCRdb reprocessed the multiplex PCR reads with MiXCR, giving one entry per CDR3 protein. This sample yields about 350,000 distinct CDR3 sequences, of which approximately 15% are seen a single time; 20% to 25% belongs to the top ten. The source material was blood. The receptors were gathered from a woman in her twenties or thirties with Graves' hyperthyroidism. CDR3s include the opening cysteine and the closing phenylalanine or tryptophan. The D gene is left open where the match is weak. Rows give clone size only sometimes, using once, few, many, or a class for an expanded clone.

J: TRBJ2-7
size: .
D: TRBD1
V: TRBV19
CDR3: CASSILPGQSSYEQYF

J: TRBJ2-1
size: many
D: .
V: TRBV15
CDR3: CATSRDRGGEQFF

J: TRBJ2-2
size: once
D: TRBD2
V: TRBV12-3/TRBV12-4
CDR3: CASSPAPRGAPGELFF

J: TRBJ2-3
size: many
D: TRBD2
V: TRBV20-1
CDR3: CSDLAGEGTDTQYF

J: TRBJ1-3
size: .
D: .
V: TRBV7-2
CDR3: CASSLGGMVNTIYF

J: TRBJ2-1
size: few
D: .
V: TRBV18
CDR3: CASSPVKGLLTYNEQFF

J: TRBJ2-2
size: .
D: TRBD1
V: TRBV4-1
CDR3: CASSPRAGQAGELFF

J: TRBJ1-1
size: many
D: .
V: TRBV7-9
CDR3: CASQWGTEAFF

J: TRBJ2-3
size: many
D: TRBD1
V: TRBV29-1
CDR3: CSVSKYAGTGAPSAQYF

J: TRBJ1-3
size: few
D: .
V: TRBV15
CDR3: CATSRDQGGPGGNTIYF

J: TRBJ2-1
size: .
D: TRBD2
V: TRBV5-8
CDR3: CASSLVATSGRVYEQFF

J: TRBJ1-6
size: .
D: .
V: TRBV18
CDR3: CASSPQPSQHGPLHF

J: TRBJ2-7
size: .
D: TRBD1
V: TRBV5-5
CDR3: CASSQIRTGGLYEQYF

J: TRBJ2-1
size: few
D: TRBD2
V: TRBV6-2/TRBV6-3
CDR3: CASSPSGRFVYEQFF

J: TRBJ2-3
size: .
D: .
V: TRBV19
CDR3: CASSIGQYTDTQYF

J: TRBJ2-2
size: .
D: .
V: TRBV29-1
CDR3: CSGRKAGELFF

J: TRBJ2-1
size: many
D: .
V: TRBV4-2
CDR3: CASGDSNRDNEQFF

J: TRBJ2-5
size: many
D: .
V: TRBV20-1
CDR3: CSPKSTGRETQYF

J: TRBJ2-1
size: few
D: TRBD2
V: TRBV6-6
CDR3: CASSYGGLAGGHYNEQFF

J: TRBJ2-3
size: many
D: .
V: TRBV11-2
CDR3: CASSLVSLGATDTQYF

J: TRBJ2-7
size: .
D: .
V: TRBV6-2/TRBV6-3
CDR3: CASSGREQQYF

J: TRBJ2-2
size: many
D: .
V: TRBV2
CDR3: CASSEHGAGENTGELFF

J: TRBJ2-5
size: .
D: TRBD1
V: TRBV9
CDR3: CASSAPSGSGQGRETQYF

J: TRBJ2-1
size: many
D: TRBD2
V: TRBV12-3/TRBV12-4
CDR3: CASSRLAGDNEQFF

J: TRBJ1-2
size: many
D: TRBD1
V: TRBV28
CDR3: CASSFGDRDGYTF

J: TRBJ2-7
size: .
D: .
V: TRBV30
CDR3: CAWAKGGSSYEQYF

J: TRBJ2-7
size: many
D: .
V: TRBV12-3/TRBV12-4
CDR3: CASSLSSGDYEQYF

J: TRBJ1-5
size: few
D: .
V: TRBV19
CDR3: CASSIDIGPQRKPQHF

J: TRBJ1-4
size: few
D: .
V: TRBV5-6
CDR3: CASSWRGAGEKLFF

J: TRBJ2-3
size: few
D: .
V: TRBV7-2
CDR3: CASSLGLDASTDTQYF

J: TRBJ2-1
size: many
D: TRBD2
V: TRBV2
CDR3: CASSIRLAGGPHNEQFF

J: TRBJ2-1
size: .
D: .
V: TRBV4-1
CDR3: CASSAPDGLSYNEQFF

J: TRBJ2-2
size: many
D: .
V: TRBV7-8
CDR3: CASSFSPPGAAVNTGELFF

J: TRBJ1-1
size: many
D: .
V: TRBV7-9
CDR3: CASSLPGWGHRNTEAFF

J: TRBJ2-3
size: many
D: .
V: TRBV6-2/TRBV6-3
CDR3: CASSYSADLTPRARDTQYF

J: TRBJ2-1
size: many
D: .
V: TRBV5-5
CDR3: CASSQFMGEVSYNEQFF

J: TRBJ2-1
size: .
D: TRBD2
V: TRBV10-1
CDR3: CASVRIAGTVYEQFF

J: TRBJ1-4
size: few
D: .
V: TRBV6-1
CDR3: CASRESPASVSELFF

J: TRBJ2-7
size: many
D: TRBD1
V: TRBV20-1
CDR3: CSAKGRQGLGEQYF

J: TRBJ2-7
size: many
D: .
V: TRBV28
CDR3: CASSPLKRPYEQYF

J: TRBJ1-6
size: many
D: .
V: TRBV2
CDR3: CASSPWTDTLIHPLHF

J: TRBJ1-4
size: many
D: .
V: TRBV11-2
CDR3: CASSSIGPVPNEKLFF

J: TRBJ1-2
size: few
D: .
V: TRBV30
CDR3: CAYLKGGYTF

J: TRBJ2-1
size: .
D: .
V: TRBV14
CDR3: CASSQNLAPEQFF